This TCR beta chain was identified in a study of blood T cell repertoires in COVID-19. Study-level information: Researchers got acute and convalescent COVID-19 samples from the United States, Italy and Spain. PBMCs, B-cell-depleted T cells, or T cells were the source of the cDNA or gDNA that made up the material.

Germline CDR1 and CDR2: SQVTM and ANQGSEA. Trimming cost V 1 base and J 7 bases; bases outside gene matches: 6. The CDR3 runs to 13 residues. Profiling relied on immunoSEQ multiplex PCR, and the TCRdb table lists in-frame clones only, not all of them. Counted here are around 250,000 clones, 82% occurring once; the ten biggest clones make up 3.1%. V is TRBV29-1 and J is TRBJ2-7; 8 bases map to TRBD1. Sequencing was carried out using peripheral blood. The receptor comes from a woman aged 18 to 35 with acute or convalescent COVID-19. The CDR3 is CSVEGDRSREQYF. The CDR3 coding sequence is TGCAGCGTTGAAGGGGACAGGTCTCGGGAGCAGTACTTC.